This passage covers 12 T cell receptor beta chains from one sample sequenced in a study of blood T cells in healthy people across ages. A sample-barcoded 5' primer and a J-beta primer mix were used in a second PCR of about 7 to 12 cycles. TCRdb redid the calling of the 5' RACE reads with MiXCR, one entry per CDR3 protein. The sample has approximately 790,000 distinct CDR3 sequences, approximately 59% seen once. Sequenced: blood. The receptor source for this set is a man younger than 45 in good health.

Only a few counts were recorded for this clonotype. The chain combines TRBV29-1 with TRBJ1-4; perhaps TRBD1 as D (5 bases). The CDR3 spans 14 residues. Germline CDR1 reads SQVTM; CDR2 reads ANQGSEA. V dropped 6 bases and J dropped 8 bases, with 19 bases sitting between them. CDR3: CSVSLVGEREKLFF. CDR3 nucleotides: TGCAGCGTCTCCCTGGTAGGGGAAAGGGAAAAACTGTTTTTT.

The table lists this clonotype with a few counts. The chain joins TRBV7-9 to TRBJ2-4; D not certain. CDR3 size: 13 residues. Trimming cost V 4 bases and J 5 bases, with 9 bases left between them. The V gene's germline CDR1 is SEHNR and CDR2 FQNEAQ (reference sequence). CDR3 in amino acids: CASSSLGENIQYF. In nucleotides, the CDR3 is TGTGCCAGCAGCTCCCTGGGCGAAAACATTCAGTACTTC.

The table lists this clonotype with a few counts. The chain recombines TRBV6-5 with TRBJ2-6; the D call may be TRBD1 or TRBD2 (5 bases each). Trimming took off 4 bases at V and 4 bases at J, with 14 bases between the two ends. CDR3 length equals 16 residues. Germline V lookup: CDR1 MNHEY, CDR2 SVGAGI. In nucleotides, the CDR3 is TGTGCCAGCAGTTCCCTCGACGGGACCGGGGCCAACGTCCTGACTTTC. It translates to CASSSLDGTGANVLTF.

This clonotype was picked up a small number of times. The V gene is TRBV5-6, the J gene TRBJ1-2; D is ambiguous. V lost 2 bases and J lost 8, with 16 bases in between. The CDR3 sequence is 14 residues long. Germline-derived CDR1 and CDR2 are SGHDT and YYEEEE. The CDR3, as DNA: TGTGCCAGCAGCTTACCCCCGGACCTCGGGGGCTACACCTTC. Its protein is CASSLPPDLGGYTF.

This clonotype was seen only a few times. The V call is TRBV27, the J call TRBJ2-7, with D maybe TRBD1 (5 bases). The CDR3 consists of 15 residues. Germline CDR1 reads MNHEY; CDR2 reads SMNVEV (reference sequence). The V gene lost 2 bases and the J gene lost 4 bases, with 15 bases spanning the gap. The CDR3 spells CASSLGAGLRYEQYF. DNA of the CDR3: TGTGCCAGCAGTTTAGGGGCAGGGCTTAGATACGAGCAGTACTTC.

The chain recombines TRBV4-2 with TRBJ2-1; unclear D gene. The end of the DNA aligns better with TRBJ2-7, so the J call may be wrong. Per germline, CDR1 LGHNA and CDR2 YNFKEQ. This CDR3 is built from 15 residues. The CDR3 DNA reads TGTGCCAGCAGCCAAGGGTCCTGGGCCTACAATGAACAGTACTTC. Amino acids: CASSQGSWAYNEQYF.

This clonotype was seen only once. CDR3 region: CASSYSPGLDTQYF. DNA of the CDR3: TGTGCCAGCAGTTACTCGCCAGGGTTAGATACGCAGTATTTT. The gene calls are TRBV6-5 and TRBJ2-3; D might be TRBD1 (5 bases). Germline CDR1 and CDR2: MNHEY and SVGAGI. The V end was cut by 0 bases, the J end by 5 bases, with 9 bases between. The CDR3 sequence is 14 residues long.

The V and J genes are TRBV20-1 and TRBJ2-7, with 9 nucleotides matching TRBD2. The germline V gene encodes CDR1 DFQATT and CDR2 SNEGSKA (reference sequence). This CDR3 has 14 amino acids. Unmatched junction bases numbered 7, after V lost 2 bases and J lost 5 bases. The CDR3: CSARKGGGAHEQYF. In DNA form, the CDR3 reads TGCAGTGCTAGAAAAGGCGGGGGGGCCCACGAGCAGTACTTC.

This clonotype showed up just a few times. This rearrangement joins TRBV29-1 to TRBJ2-5; D is perhaps TRBD2 (6 bases). The CDR3 consists of 14 residues. The ends were cut back, 1 base at V and 11 bases at J, with 20 bases in the middle. Germline V gene sequence: CDR1 SQVTM, CDR2 ANQGSEA. CDR3 nucleotides: TGCAGCGTTGAAGCTGGCGGGGTCGGCAATGAGCAGTACTTC. It specifies CSVEAGGVGNEQYF.

This rearrangement joins TRBV5-1 to TRBJ2-7, with D perhaps TRBD1 or TRBD2 (5 bases each). The V and J ends lost 5 bases and 7 bases respectively, with 22 bases between them. This CDR3 has 15 amino acids. CDR1 is SGHRS, CDR2 YFSETQ, per germline. Written as DNA, the CDR3 is TGCGCCAGCAGAGCCCAACGGGACGGGTCCTCTGAGCAGTACTTC. It specifies CASRAQRDGSSEQYF.

The chain is built from TRBV7-2 and TRBJ2-5, with unresolved D. Germline CDR1 and CDR2: SGHTA and FQGNSA. V gave up 4 bases and J gave up 7 bases, with 16 bases separating them. The CDR3 extends over 14 amino acids. The CDR3 region is CASSSNPESVTQYF. CDR3 nucleotide sequence: TGTGCCAGCAGCTCTAATCCAGAGTCTGTGACCCAGTACTTC. The complete variable domain, with remaining parts taken from reference TRBV7-2 and TRBJ2-5, reads GAGVSQSPSNKVTEKGKDVELRCDPISGHTALYWYRQSLGQGLEFLIYFQGNSAPDKSGLPSDRFSAERTGGSVSTLTIQRTQQEDSAVYLCASSSNPESVTQYFGPGTRLLVL.

The chain joins TRBV21-1 to TRBJ2-3; the listed D gene, TRBD1, was not tested against the DNA. TRBV21-1 is a known pseudogene. The CDR3 has 16 residues. The CDR3 region has the DNA TGTGTCAGCAGCAAAACAGGGGAATCCTATTCAGATACGCAGTATTTT. This sequence encodes CVSSKTGESYSDTQYF.